This T cell receptor beta chain was sequenced for a study of T-cell memory formation after mild COVID-19 (dated by TCRdb to about 2021). General notes on the study: TCR sequence clusters from the two donors were found to be largely donor specific. Longitudinal TCRalpha and TCRbeta repertoire sequencing tracked T-cell clones expanding and contracting after mild COVID-19 in two donors. Two young, previously healthy adult volunteers made up the cohort, one male and one female. Overall results and qualifications from the work: Balanced CD4/CD8 phenotypes were observed for clones contracting from day 15 to 85, whereas a bias towards CD4+ was observed for a second wave of clones expanding from day 15 to 37. Some responding clones were found in pre-infection memory, which suggests that pre-existing cross-reactive memory T cells took part in the SARS-CoV-2 response. Whether the second-wave clones peaking on day 37 were SARS-CoV-2 specific was not confirmed. Contracting CD4+ clones turned up mainly in the CM and EM memory subsets, whereas EMRA was where CD8+ clones were enriched. The study included only a couple of mild cases, and larger cohorts that include severe cases with pre-infection samples were judged to be necessary.

In the case of this clonotype: What this receptor recognizes is not known. Qualities for individual bases were not recorded, and no much larger clone is one base off.

CDR3 length: 15 amino acids, cysteine to phenylalanine. This entry keeps only the CDR3 DNA: 45 bases, framed from base 1. The CDR1 and CDR2 encoded by the germline V gene (reference sequence) are SEHNR and FQNEAQ. From V the trimming removes 5 bases and from J it removes 4 bases, while the gene matches leave 8 bases of the junction unaccounted for. The run used an Illumina NovaSeq 6000. TCRalpha and TCRbeta cDNA libraries were constructed by 5'RACE with constant-segment primers, with sample barcodes and unique molecular identifiers being introduced. Trizol reagent was used to extract RNA from every sample. Libraries were amplified in two PCR steps, with a second sample barcode and Illumina TruSeq adapters added in the second step. The libraries were sequenced on an Illumina NovaSeq using 2 x 150 bp paired-end reads. On the study's bioinformatics: Reads were demultiplexed and collapsed into UMI-guided consensus sequences with migec v1.2.7. Using mixcr v2.1.11, the UMI consensuses were aligned to TRA and TRB V and J templates and assembled into clonotypes. A clonotype was counted as expanded or contracted only if both edgeR and NoisET called the change significant, with noise models trained on biological replicates. edgeR calls used a false discovery rate-adjusted p below 0.01 and a log2 fold-change threshold of 1. As an exploratory analysis of dynamics, max-normalized trajectories of the 1000 most abundant clonotypes were examined by PCA with hierarchical clustering. Separately sequenced CD4+ and CD8+ repertoires were used to assign the CD4 or CD8 phenotype of responding clones. The raw public data were reprocessed by TCRdb itself: fastp quality trimming at Q25, MiXCR clonotype calling, in-frame beta chains only. When rows share a CDR3 protein, they turn into one entry using the most common DNA and genes. The V and J calls and clone size are TCRdb's, not the authors'. A total of hundreds of thousands of distinct CDR3 sequences appear in this sample, around a quarter of them only once. The ten most abundant clones make up around 12% of the sample.

Ficoll-Paque density gradient centrifugation was the method used to isolate PBMCs. This receptor was taken from an adult woman who had mild COVID-19 (a few samples of this study predate the infection). The sample titles of this study are shuffled in the database, so cell type and time point are left out; the donor was told from shared clones. The V and J segments used are TRBV7-9 and TRBJ1-2; TRBD1 agrees with 9 junctional bases. The material sequenced was PBMCs or a T cell subset sorted from them (not recorded which). The CDR3 protein is CASSKQQGATYGYTF. The DNA reads TGTGCCAGCAGCAAACAACAGGGGGCGACCTATGGCTACACCTTC.